This T cell receptor (beta chain) derives from a study of cytomegalovirus exposure and HLA in healthy donors. Findings and caveats of the study: The analysis excluded some indistinguishable V segments, including TRBV6-2 and TRBV6-3. Later analysis demonstrated an association between a missense DCLRE1C variant and TCR beta V- and J-gene trimming. The Asian-associated ancestry cluster reportedly had fewer N-insertions than the approximately 670-donor mean in a later analysis. Productive status was seen about 87% or about 30% of the time for most TCR beta V segments in an earlier analysis.

Points on this clone: Antigen unknown.

Primers included in the PCR were 60 Vbeta and 13 Jbeta primers. Profiled with immunoSEQ multiplex PCR; TCRdb holds only in-frame clones, not every one. The sample includes 170,000 or so clones, about 81% of them seen just once. This CDR3 comprises 12 residues. CDR1 is MDHEN and CDR2 is SYDVKM in the germline V gene. V lost 6 bases and J lost 3, with 8 bases in between. Sequenced material: PBMCs. The chain employs TRBV28 and TRBJ1-1; weak D call: TRBD1 (5 bases). This TCR came from a woman aged 25 to 39 in good health and CMV-seronegative. CDR3 DNA: TGTGCCAGCAGCCCAGGGTACACTGAAGCTTTCTTT. It is translated as CASSPGYTEAFF.